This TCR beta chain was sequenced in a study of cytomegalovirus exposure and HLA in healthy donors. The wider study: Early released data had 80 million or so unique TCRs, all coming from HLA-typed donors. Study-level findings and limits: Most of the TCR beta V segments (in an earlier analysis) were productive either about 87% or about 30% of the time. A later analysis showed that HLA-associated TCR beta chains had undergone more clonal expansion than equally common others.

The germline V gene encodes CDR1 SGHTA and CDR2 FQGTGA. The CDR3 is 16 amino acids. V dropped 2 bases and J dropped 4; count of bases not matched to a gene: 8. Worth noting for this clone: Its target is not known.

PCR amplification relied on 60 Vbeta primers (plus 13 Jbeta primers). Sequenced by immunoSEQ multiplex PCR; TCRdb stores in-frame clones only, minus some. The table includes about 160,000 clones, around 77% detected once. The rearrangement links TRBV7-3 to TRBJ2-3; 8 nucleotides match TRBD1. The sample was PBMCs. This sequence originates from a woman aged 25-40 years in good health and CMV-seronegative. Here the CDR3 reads CASSLGPQGASDTQYF. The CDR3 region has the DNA TGTGCCAGCAGCTTAGGGCCCCAGGGGGCTTCAGATACGCAGTATTTT.